The rows below give T cell receptor beta chains drawn from one sample of a study of CD8 T cells in ankylosing spondylitis. From the 5' RACE reads, TCRdb called clonotypes with MiXCR, one entry per CDR3 protein. The data hold over 100,000 distinct CDR3 sequences, with 7% observed a single time. Sequenced input: blood, either unsorted or a sorted T cell fraction (not recorded which). Receptor source: a male donor with ankylosing spondylitis or in good health (not recorded which). Both conserved end residues are part of each CDR3. The D gene is left open where the match is weak. Size is omitted from some rows. Given values are once, few, many or a class for expanded clones.

d_call: TRBD2
j_call: TRBJ2-1
clone_size: few
v_call: TRBV18
cdr3_nt: TGTGCCAGCTCAGACCTAGTTCTTAGCGGGAGATACAATGAGCAGTTCTTC
cdr3_aa: CASSDLVLSGRYNEQFF

d_call: -
j_call: TRBJ2-2
clone_size: many
v_call: TRBV29-1
cdr3_nt: TGCAGCGTTGAAGATGCCAGGGTAAACACCGGGGAGCTGTTTTTT
cdr3_aa: CSVEDARVNTGELFF

d_call: TRBD1
j_call: TRBJ1-6
clone_size: many
v_call: TRBV28
cdr3_nt: TGTGCCAGCAGTCTTGTCCCGGGACAGGGTACCGGCTCCTATAATTCACCCCTCCACTTT
cdr3_aa: CASSLVPGQGTGSYNSPLHF

d_call: -
j_call: TRBJ2-3
clone_size: many
v_call: TRBV4-1
cdr3_nt: TGCGCCAGCAGCCAGACACCTAGCGTTGCTAGCACAGATACGCAGTATTTT
cdr3_aa: CASSQTPSVASTDTQYF

d_call: -
j_call: TRBJ1-1
clone_size: few
v_call: TRBV3-1
cdr3_nt: TGTGCCAGCAGCCCGGGACCCCTGGTCACTGAAGCTTTCTTT
cdr3_aa: CASSPGPLVTEAFF

d_call: TRBD1
j_call: TRBJ1-2
clone_size: many
v_call: TRBV7-9
cdr3_nt: TGTGCCAGCAGCTCAGAGGGGGCCTATGGCTACACCTTC
cdr3_aa: CASSSEGAYGYTF

d_call: TRBD1
j_call: TRBJ2-1
clone_size: many
v_call: TRBV5-1
cdr3_nt: TGCGCCAGCAGCACACATTTGACAGGGGGCAACAATGAGCAGTTCTTC
cdr3_aa: CASSTHLTGGNNEQFF

d_call: -
j_call: TRBJ2-1
clone_size: many
v_call: TRBV9
cdr3_nt: TGTGCCAGCAGCGTAGCGGCGGATAGCTCCTACAATGAGCAGTTCTTC
cdr3_aa: CASSVAADSSYNEQFF

d_call: -
j_call: TRBJ2-7
clone_size: -
v_call: TRBV27
cdr3_nt: TGTGCCAGCAGGGAGGGGCAGGGGTATCCCTACGAGCAGTACTTC
cdr3_aa: CASREGQGYPYEQYF

d_call: TRBD1
j_call: TRBJ2-7
clone_size: many
v_call: TRBV5-1
cdr3_nt: TGCGCCAGCAGCACAGGGGGGTCCCTCTACGAGCAGTACTTC
cdr3_aa: CASSTGGSLYEQYF

d_call: -
j_call: TRBJ1-2
clone_size: many
v_call: TRBV20-1
cdr3_nt: TGCAGTGTGCCGGGGGTCCTGGGGTATGGCTACACCTTC
cdr3_aa: CSVPGVLGYGYTF

d_call: TRBD1
j_call: TRBJ2-7
clone_size: many
v_call: TRBV2
cdr3_nt: TGTGCCAGCAGTGAAGGACAGGGAACCTACGAGCAGTACTTC
cdr3_aa: CASSEGQGTYEQYF

d_call: TRBD1
j_call: TRBJ2-3
clone_size: many
v_call: TRBV2
cdr3_nt: TGTGCCAGCACGGGACAGACAATTAGCACAGATACGCAGTATTTT
cdr3_aa: CASTGQTISTDTQYF

d_call: -
j_call: TRBJ1-4
clone_size: many
v_call: TRBV7-9
cdr3_nt: TGTGCCAGCAGCTTAGTCGGCGGGGACGAAAAACTGTTTTTT
cdr3_aa: CASSLVGGDEKLFF

d_call: -
j_call: TRBJ2-1
clone_size: many
v_call: TRBV5-1
cdr3_nt: TGCGCCAGCAGCTTGGGACCTCCGGGGGTCTACAATGAGCAGTTCTTC
cdr3_aa: CASSLGPPGVYNEQFF

d_call: -
j_call: TRBJ2-5
clone_size: many
v_call: TRBV18
cdr3_nt: TGTGCCAGCTCACCACCGGGAGAGACCCAGTACTTC
cdr3_aa: CASSPPGETQYF

d_call: -
j_call: TRBJ1-1
clone_size: many
v_call: TRBV20-1
cdr3_nt: TGCAGTGCTAGACAATTCCCTGGTGTGCCCGCTGAAGCTTTCTTT
cdr3_aa: CSARQFPGVPAEAFF

d_call: -
j_call: TRBJ2-2
clone_size: many
v_call: TRBV5-1
cdr3_nt: TGCGCCAGCAGCTTGGAGCCCATAGCGCACACCGGGGAGCTGTTTTTT
cdr3_aa: CASSLEPIAHTGELFF

d_call: -
j_call: TRBJ2-7
clone_size: many
v_call: TRBV12-3/TRBV12-4
cdr3_nt: TGTGCCAGCAGGGCAACCGGGACCTTCTACGAGCAGTACTTC
cdr3_aa: CASRATGTFYEQYF

d_call: -
j_call: TRBJ1-1
clone_size: many
v_call: TRBV20-1
cdr3_nt: TGCAGTGCCCAGACGGGGGATGAAGCTTTCTTT
cdr3_aa: CSAQTGDEAFF

d_call: -
j_call: TRBJ1-1
clone_size: few
v_call: TRBV20-1
cdr3_nt: TGCAGTGCTAGGAAAAGGGTGGAGAACACTGAAGCTTTCTTT
cdr3_aa: CSARKRVENTEAFF

d_call: TRBD1
j_call: TRBJ2-7
clone_size: many
v_call: TRBV7-2
cdr3_nt: TGTGCCAGCAGCCCGACAGGGAACGAGCAGTACTTC
cdr3_aa: CASSPTGNEQYF

d_call: -
j_call: TRBJ2-3
clone_size: many
v_call: TRBV7-3
cdr3_nt: TGTGCCAGCAGCTTGGGAAGGCTGACAGATACGCAGTATTTT
cdr3_aa: CASSLGRLTDTQYF

d_call: -
j_call: TRBJ2-4
clone_size: many
v_call: TRBV12-3/TRBV12-4
cdr3_nt: TGTGCCAGCAGCACCTACGGGCAGCAGACCATAGCCAAAAACATTCAGTACTTC
cdr3_aa: CASSTYGQQTIAKNIQYF

d_call: -
j_call: TRBJ1-1
clone_size: many
v_call: TRBV24-1
cdr3_nt: TGTGCCACCAGTGATTTTCTGGGAAATGGGGGCACTGAAGCTTTCTTT
cdr3_aa: CATSDFLGNGGTEAFF

d_call: -
j_call: TRBJ1-1
clone_size: many
v_call: TRBV29-1
cdr3_nt: TGCAGCGTTGCCAGGGGGAACACTGAAGCTTTCTTT
cdr3_aa: CSVARGNTEAFF

d_call: TRBD2
j_call: TRBJ2-1
clone_size: many
v_call: TRBV12-3/TRBV12-4
cdr3_nt: TGTGCCATCGAGGCGGGAGGAAATGAGCAGTTCTTC
cdr3_aa: CAIEAGGNEQFF

d_call: -
j_call: TRBJ2-1
clone_size: many
v_call: TRBV9
cdr3_nt: TGTGCCAGCAGCGTATATGTGGGACCGATTAACAATGAGCAGTTCTTC
cdr3_aa: CASSVYVGPINNEQFF

d_call: TRBD2
j_call: TRBJ2-2
clone_size: -
v_call: TRBV3-1
cdr3_nt: TGTGCCATCTTCCTCCCTCTGACTAGCGGGGGGGCTTACACCGGGGAGCTGTTTTTT
cdr3_aa: CAIFLPLTSGGAYTGELFF

d_call: -
j_call: TRBJ2-7
clone_size: many
v_call: TRBV6-1
cdr3_nt: TGTGCCAGCGGTAGTCCGGGACTTTCCTACGAGCAGTACTTC
cdr3_aa: CASGSPGLSYEQYF

d_call: -
j_call: TRBJ2-7
clone_size: many
v_call: TRBV20-1
cdr3_nt: TGCAGTGCTAGTCCCGATAACTACGAGCAGTACTTC
cdr3_aa: CSASPDNYEQYF

d_call: -
j_call: TRBJ2-1
clone_size: many
v_call: TRBV5-6
cdr3_nt: TGTGCCAGCAGCGGGACTTTGGACAGCTCCTACAATGAGCAGTTCTTC
cdr3_aa: CASSGTLDSSYNEQFF

d_call: TRBD1
j_call: TRBJ2-7
clone_size: many
v_call: TRBV5-1
cdr3_nt: TGCGCCAGCAGCTCCCGGGACAGACCCCCCTACGAGCAGTACTTC
cdr3_aa: CASSSRDRPPYEQYF

d_call: TRBD1
j_call: TRBJ1-6
clone_size: few
v_call: TRBV6-5
cdr3_nt: TGTGCCAGCAGTTTAGGGGGCGACTATAATTCACCCCTCCACTTT
cdr3_aa: CASSLGGDYNSPLHF

d_call: -
j_call: TRBJ1-1
clone_size: many
v_call: TRBV2
cdr3_nt: TGTGCCAGCAGGAGCCTCCGGGGAAACACTGAAGCTTTCTTT
cdr3_aa: CASRSLRGNTEAFF

d_call: -
j_call: TRBJ2-1
clone_size: many
v_call: TRBV20-1
cdr3_nt: TGCAGTGCTAGTTATTTTGGTGTGACGGGCGTCCTGAATGAGCAGTTCTTC
cdr3_aa: CSASYFGVTGVLNEQFF

d_call: -
j_call: TRBJ2-2
clone_size: many
v_call: TRBV9
cdr3_nt: TGTGCCAGCAGCGTAGCTCCCGGGAGAGGGAACACCGGGGAGCTGTTTTTT
cdr3_aa: CASSVAPGRGNTGELFF

d_call: TRBD1
j_call: TRBJ2-5
clone_size: many
v_call: TRBV5-1
cdr3_nt: TGCGCCAGCAGCTTGTCCGGGACAGACAAAGAGACCCAGTACTTC
cdr3_aa: CASSLSGTDKETQYF

d_call: TRBD2
j_call: TRBJ2-1
clone_size: many
v_call: TRBV11-3
cdr3_nt: TGTGCCAGCAGCTTAAGGCGGGGACTATCCCCAGCCAATGAGCAGTTCTTC
cdr3_aa: CASSLRRGLSPANEQFF

d_call: TRBD2
j_call: TRBJ2-1
clone_size: many
v_call: TRBV9
cdr3_nt: TGTGCCAGCAACCACCGGGGGGGCCGCGATGAGCAGTTCTTC
cdr3_aa: CASNHRGGRDEQFF

d_call: TRBD2
j_call: TRBJ2-5
clone_size: many
v_call: TRBV30
cdr3_nt: TGTGCCTGGAGGGGGGGGGAGCGTCGGGAGACCCAGTACTTC
cdr3_aa: CAWRGGERRETQYF